The T cell receptor beta chain described here comes from a study of shared clonotypes between healthy human individuals (dated by TCRdb to 2018 to 2020). Turning to the overall study: A couple of women and a few men aged 18 to 49 years were included in the cohort. Blood TCR repertoires of a handful of healthy adults were deeply sequenced to estimate repertoire size and the extent of clonotype sharing between individuals. For each donor, CD4 naive and CD4 memory were each run on three plates, CD8 naive on two plates, and CD8 memory on one plate. Per donor, leukapheresis produced somewhere between about 0.94 and 10 billion PBMCs. To increase sequencing depth and limit assay-specific biases, different laboratories used diverse techniques to prepare libraries and sequence TCR repertoires.

As encoded in the germline V gene (reference sequence), CDR1 is SEHNR while CDR2 is FQNEAQ. There are 11 amino acids in the CDR3, from cysteine to phenylalanine inclusive. Of the read, only the CDR3 DNA is kept; its 33 bases are in frame from base 1. The junction carries 2 bases between V and J, which are trimmed by 0 bases and 5 bases respectively. The donors were healthy, HIV-negative adults with no recently reported acute infections or vaccinations. Every donor was a Caucasian adult living in Nashville, Tennessee, USA. CD8 memory samples were composed of magnetically selected CD45RO+ cells combined with CCR7-negative CD45RA+ effector memory (TemRA) cells. After blood collection by leukapheresis, PBMCs were isolated using Ficoll-Histopaque density gradient centrifugation and then cryopreserved in the vapor phase of liquid nitrogen. Purity and quantity of every magnetically sorted T cell population were checked by analytical flow cytometry. Genomic DNA was isolated from each sorted fraction and quantified by UV absorbance on a Nanodrop 2000c.

Study-level results and caveats: Pairwise subsampling indicated that sequencing depth was expected to affect the degree of clonotype sharing among donors. The small number of donors limited the genetic and exposure-history diversity represented. Rarefaction of sorted-subset datasets indicated incomplete sequencing despite the large sequencing depth. Sharing across a few donors was observed for approximately 5% of naive CD4, over 3% of naive CD8, over 2% of memory CD4, and less than 0.45% of memory CD8 clonotypes. Sampling was restricted to blood, and TCR repertoires in tissue are likely to differ from TCR repertoires in blood. Naive subsets generally had larger estimated clonotype richness than memory subsets did. Compared with non-shared clonotypes, the clonotypes found in all four sorted-subset donors had higher generation probabilities.

Notes on this clone: Its binding antigen is unknown. No clone much larger than this one lies a single base away; base qualities are absent.

TCR CDR3 regions were amplified from genomic DNA by multiplex PCR using the deep immunoSEQ assay. For each cell subset, the extracted genomic DNA was distributed evenly across all wells of several immunoSEQ 96-well plates, and each plate served as one replicate. For sorted subsets, about 200 ng genomic DNA, equal to 30,000 or so T cell genomes, was loaded into each replicate PCR. Purified libraries were measured with a Qubit 3.0 fluorometer, size-checked on a Bioanalyzer 2100, and measured again with the KAPA Library Quantification kit. A separate single-read 150-cycle Illumina NextSeq 550 flow cell was used to sequence each immunoSEQ 96-well plate. In the source study's methods: Because the immunoSEQ output included only junctional sequences and no quality scores, the filtering could not be the same as the filtering used for full-length reads. To assign V/J genes and CDR3, sequences were annotated against IMGT germline references using PyIR, a Python wrapper for IgBLAST v1.9. Reads were removed for weak V/J assignments (E-value above 1e-6), missing CDR3, stop codons, out-of-frame junctions, or ambiguous translated residues. V3J clonotypes were defined as sequences sharing an identical inferred V gene, J gene, and CDR3 amino acid sequence. Percentage overlap between repertoires was calculated by dividing the number of shared unique clonotypes by the size of the smaller repertoire. RTK rarefaction, the Chao1 estimator, and Recon v2.1 estimates of unobserved clonotypes were used to assess repertoire richness. OLGA was used to compute generation probabilities for all TCRbeta clonotypes that the gDNA method yielded from a few donors. TCRdb mirrors the immuneACCESS table, restricted to in-frame sequences. Some clones are absent from its copies; in checked studies, under half trace to an unresolved V gene, and the reason for the others is unknown. D and trimming come from the DNA, and the V and J calls and clone size come from that table. The sample has about 380,000 clones on record, about 96% of them singletons. Around 0.29% of the sample is in the top ten clones.

The specimen was memory CD8+ T cells sorted from blood. What this sample's cell subset or site label stands for: CD45RO+ cells pooled with CCR7-negative TemRA cells. The chain couples TRBV7-9 to TRBJ2-7; the D gene lacks a confident call. This sequence was found in a man aged 30 to 45 in good health. The DNA is as follows: TGTGCCAGCAGCTTAGCGAACGAGCAGTACTTC. Its translation reads: CASSLANEQYF.